A single sample gave rise to the 30 T cell receptor beta chains below, sequenced in a study of T cell changes during pregnancy in multiple sclerosis. Some clones are missing from TCRdb's copy, which holds only in-frame ones; the method was immunoSEQ multiplex PCR. Of roughly 39,000 clones in the sample, 92% were seen once. The sequences come from CD4+ T cells from peripheral blood mononuclear cells, collected before pregnancy. These receptors were taken from a female donor with multiple sclerosis, enrolled in a pregnancy study.

The V call is TRBV4-3, the J call TRBJ2-1; tentatively, D is TRBD1 (5 bases). Germline lookup yields CDR1 LGHNA and CDR2 YSLEER. The CDR3 loop spans 21 amino acids. Trimming pared 2 bases from V and 7 bases from J, leaving 33 bases between. The CDR3 region is CASSQRASAGPGSGFGNEQFF. CDR3 nucleotides: TGCGCCAGCAGCCAACGAGCCTCTGCAGGGCCCGGGTCAGGGTTTGGAAATGAGCAGTTCTTC.

The CDR3 coding sequence is TGTGCCAGCAGCGTATTTCAGGGGTTACCCGGGGAGCTGTTTTTT. It codes for CASSVFQGLPGELFF. J is TRBJ2-2 and V is TRBV9, with D possibly being TRBD1 (6 bases). The germline V gene encodes CDR1 SGDLS and CDR2 YYNGEE. Deletions cut 1 base from V and 6 bases from J, with 13 bases between. This CDR3 has 15 residues. Based on the CDR3 plus reference TRBV9 and TRBJ2-2, the full variable domain is DSGVTQTPKHLITATGQRVTLRCSPRSGDLSVYWYQQSLDQGLQFLIQYYNGEERAKGNILERFSAQQFPDLHSELNLSSLELGDSALYFCASSVFQGLPGELFFGEGSRLTVL.

The chain employs TRBV5-6 and TRBJ2-1, with 9 bases lining up with TRBD1. Trimming took 5 bases from V and 1 from J; bases not matched to a gene: 7. Germline lookup yields CDR1 SGHDT and CDR2 YYEEEE. This CDR3 has 16 residues. The DNA for the CDR3 is TGTGCCAGCAGGGAGAGGGGGACAGGGTCCTACAATGAGCAGTTCTTC. Translation: CASRERGTGSYNEQFF.

This clone occurred once. V is TRBV19 and J is TRBJ1-1; TRBD1 agrees at 7 bases. CDR3 length equals 14 residues. Unmatched junction bases numbered 6, after V lost 3 bases and J lost 5 bases. Germline V lookup: CDR1 LNHDA, CDR2 SQIVND (reference sequence). The CDR3 reads CASSMGRGRTEAFF. The DNA for the CDR3 is TGTGCCAGTAGTATGGGCAGGGGGAGGACTGAAGCTTTCTTT.

The chain couples TRBV6-5 to TRBJ2-3, with a weak D call TRBD1 (6 bases). This CDR3 comprises 15 residues. Germline CDR1 reads MNHEY; CDR2 reads SVGAGI. Deletions cut 6 bases from V and 1 base from J, with 14 bases between. As DNA, the CDR3 is TGTGCCAGCAGCAGGGCAGGGGTTGGCACAGATACGCAGTATTTT. It encodes CASSRAGVGTDTQYF.

The chain is built from TRBV11-2 and TRBJ2-7; maybe TRBD1 (5 bases). Trimming took off 2 bases at V and 2 bases at J, with 10 bases between the two ends. The V gene's germline CDR1 is SGHAT and CDR2 FQNNGV. This CDR3 has 14 amino acids. The CDR3 region is CASSLTDSTYEQYF. CDR3 DNA sequence: TGTGCCAGCAGCTTAACTGACAGTACCTACGAGCAGTACTTC. Full variable domain (missing parts from reference TRBV11-2 and TRBJ2-7): EAGVAQSPRYKIIEKRQSVAFWCNPISGHATLYWYQQILGQGPKLLIQFQNNGVVDDSQLPKDRFSAERLKGVDSTLKIQPAKLEDSAVYLCASSLTDSTYEQYFGPGTRLTVT.

The chain employs TRBV6-1 and TRBJ1-2, with 12 positions matching TRBD1. CDR1 MNHNS and CDR2 SASEGT come from the germline V gene. V lost 4 bases and J lost 7; bases outside the gene matches: 7. CDR3 length: 15 residues. The CDR3 DNA sequence: TGTGCCAGCAGTGGGGGGACAGGGGGCGCATCTGGCTACACCTTC. This codes for CASSGGTGGASGYTF.

J is TRBJ2-3 and V is TRBV6-1, with D possibly matching TRBD2 (6 bases). Trimming removed 4 bases from V and 5 bases from J, with 13 bases in between. The CDR3 sequence is 14 residues long. Germline CDR1 and CDR2: MNHNS and SASEGT. CDR3 residues: CASSVTSSEDTQYF. CDR3 in DNA: TGTGCCAGCAGTGTCACTAGCTCGGAAGATACGCAGTATTTT.

This chain connects TRBV14 to TRBJ2-7; 10 bases align to TRBD1. The germline V gene has CDR1 SGHDN and CDR2 FVKESK. This CDR3 spans 14 amino acids. J was trimmed by 6 bases and V by 2 bases; bases with no gene match: 4. CDR3 amino acids: CASSQPGQGSEQYF. In DNA form, the CDR3 reads TGTGCCAGCAGCCAACCGGGACAGGGGAGCGAGCAGTACTTC.

The rearrangement links TRBV6-5 to TRBJ1-1; 9 bases are shared with TRBD1. Per the germline V gene, CDR1 is MNHEY and CDR2 is SVGAGI. V was pared by 5 bases and J by 4 bases, with 5 bases of the junction left unmatched. The CDR3 covers 14 residues. In DNA, the CDR3 is TGTGCCAGCAGTAATCGACAGGGGGTCACTGAAGCTTTCTTT. Its protein is CASSNRQGVTEAFF.

CDR3 sequence reads: CASSALSGSSYEQYF. DNA of the CDR3: TGTGCCAGCAGCGCCCTTAGCGGGAGCTCCTACGAGCAGTACTTC. The V and J genes are TRBV9 and TRBJ2-7; 9 bases line up with TRBD2. The CDR3 runs 15 residues. Germline CDR1 and CDR2: SGDLS and YYNGEE. The V gene end was trimmed by 3 bases and the J gene end by 0 bases; junction bases not matched to a gene: 4.

The CDR3: CASSWAELAKNIQYF. The CDR3 nucleotides are TGTGCCAGCAGTTGGGCAGAACTAGCCAAAAACATTCAGTACTTC. The J gene is TRBJ2-4, the V gene TRBV28; D is uncertain. Trimming took 4 bases from V and 0 from J, leaving 10 bases between them. The CDR3 totals 15 residues. Per germline, CDR1 MDHEN and CDR2 SYDVKM.

This rearrangement joins TRBV19 to TRBJ2-3; TRBD2 matches at 9 bases. The V segment lost 4 bases and the J segment 6 bases; nucleotides outside the gene matches: 2. Germline V gene lookup returns CDR1 LNHDA and CDR2 SQIVND (reference sequence). This CDR3 region has 13 residues. The CDR3 DNA reads TGTGCCAGTAGTAGGCGGGAGGGCGATACGCAGTATTTT. Its protein product is CASSRREGDTQYF.

The V and J genes are TRBV5-1 and TRBJ1-4; D uncertain. The CDR3 runs to 15 residues. Trimming pared 1 base from V and 5 bases from J, leaving 12 bases between. Germline V gene lookup returns CDR1 SGHRS and CDR2 YFSETQ. This CDR3 is CASSLLSGENEKLFF. The CDR3 DNA follows: TGCGCCAGCAGCTTGTTGTCGGGAGAGAATGAAAAACTGTTTTTT.

As to this clone: Sequence at one end of the junction differs from germline and may be a read error. V and J are TRBV28 and TRBJ1-2; maybe TRBD1 (6 bases). The CDR3 is made up of 12 amino acids. Germline V gene sequence: CDR1 MDHEN, CDR2 SYDVKM. The CDR3 DNA sequence: TGTGCCATCCGGACCTCTCGGGGGGGCTACGCCTTC. The encoded protein is CAIRTSRGGYAF.

The chain couples TRBV27 to TRBJ2-6, with 9 bases matching TRBD1. The V gene end was trimmed by 2 bases and the J gene end by 2 bases; junction bases not matched to a gene: 4. CDR3 size: 17 residues. The germline gives CDR1 MNHEY, CDR2 SMNVEV (reference sequence). CDR3 residues: CASSLITGGTGANVLTF. The CDR3 DNA is TGTGCCAGCAGTTTAATCACAGGGGGCACTGGGGCCAACGTCCTGACTTTC.

This rearrangement joins TRBV6-1 to TRBJ1-6; D not resolved. Trimming shortened V by 0 bases and J by 9 bases, and 6 bases separated the two germline ends. This CDR3 has 13 residues. CDR1 is MNHNS, CDR2 SASEGT, per germline. DNA of the CDR3: TGTGCCAGCAGTGAAGCCCTCCCTTCACCCCTCCACTTT. Its translation: CASSEALPSPLHF.

This clone occurred once. The rearrangement joins TRBV28 to TRBJ2-1, with D perhaps matching TRBD2 (5 bases). CDR3 size: 15 residues. The germline gives CDR1 MDHEN, CDR2 SYDVKM. The V and J ends lost 1 base and 1 base respectively, with 8 bases between them. Here the CDR3 reads CASSLSSGSYNEQFF. For the CDR3, the DNA is TGTGCCAGCAGTTTATCCAGCGGTTCCTACAATGAGCAGTTCTTC.

This clone was found once. This chain links TRBV5-1 with TRBJ2-7; a weak D match, TRBD2 (6 bases). This CDR3 has 15 residues. In germline, CDR1 is SGHRS, CDR2 YFSETQ. The germline V and J ends were trimmed by 3 bases and 6 bases, with 19 bases remaining between them. CDR3 DNA: TGCGCCAGCAGCTCGGGCCTTTTGACCGGGGGCGAGCAGTACTTC. This sequence encodes CASSSGLLTGGEQYF.

The gene calls are TRBV9 and TRBJ2-3, with 7 bases matching TRBD2. J was trimmed by 6 bases and V by 4 bases; bases with no gene match: 14. The CDR3 has 16 residues. CDR1 and CDR2 (germline): SGDLS, YYNGEE. The CDR3 loop reads CASSPLAGATGDTQYF. CDR3 nucleotide sequence: TGTGCCAGCAGCCCCCTGGCGGGAGCCACGGGGGATACGCAGTATTTT.

The chain uses TRBV7-6 and TRBJ2-2; the match to TRBD1 covers 7 bases. Trimming cost V 3 bases and J 4 bases; bases outside gene matches: 2. The CDR3 is 14 residues long. Germline loops: CDR1 SGHVS, CDR2 FNYEAQ. CDR3 region: CASSLSGGTGELFF. In DNA form, the CDR3 reads TGTGCCAGCAGCTTGTCAGGGGGCACCGGGGAGCTGTTTTTT.

The chain uses TRBV4-3 and TRBJ2-1; the match to TRBD2 covers 7 bases. This CDR3 comprises 16 residues. V lost 1 base, J lost 5 bases, and 8 bases stayed unmatched. Germline CDR1 is LGHNA and CDR2 is YSLEER. The CDR3 region has the DNA TGCGCCAGCAGCCAAGTAAGCTGGGGGGGGAACAATGAGCAGTTCTTC. The encoded protein is CASSQVSWGGNNEQFF.

Only a few counts were recorded for this clone. At one end the junction does not follow the germline gene, possibly because of a read error. The same CDR3 can be traced to other DNA sequences in this sample. CDR3 amino acids: CASSLGGSGANVLTF. CDR3 bases: TGTGCTAGCAGCTTGGGGGGCTCTGGGGCCAACGTCCTGACTTTC. This sequence joins TRBV7-7 and TRBJ2-6; possibly TRBD2 for D (6 bases). Germline V lookup: CDR1 SSHAT, CDR2 FNYEAQ (reference sequence). CDR3 size: 15 residues.

This clone has just a few counts. The rearrangement joins TRBV28 to TRBJ2-6; 9 bases line up with TRBD1. V shed 3 bases, J shed 2 bases, and the junction held 11 bases outside the gene matches. CDR3 length equals 19 residues. Germline V gene data show CDR1 as MDHEN and CDR2 as SYDVKM. CDR3 nucleotides: TGTGCCAGCAGTTTTTTAGGGACAGGGTTTGATCCTGGGGCCAACGTCCTGACTTTC. As protein: CASSFLGTGFDPGANVLTF. Full variable domain (outside the CDR3, taken from reference TRBV28 and TRBJ2-6): DVKVTQSSRYLVKRTGEKVFLECVQDMDHENMFWYRQDPGLGLRLIYFSYDVKMKEKGDIPEGYSVSREKKERFSLILESASTNQTSMYLCASSFLGTGFDPGANVLTFGAGSRLTVL.

This clone is a singleton in its sample. This rearrangement joins TRBV28 to TRBJ2-1, with D maybe TRBD2 (6 bases). The CDR3 loop spans 17 amino acids. Germline values: CDR1 MDHEN, CDR2 SYDVKM. Trimming took 1 base from V and 2 from J, leaving 15 bases between them. Here the CDR3 reads CASSLSGPGLAYNEQFF. The DNA for the CDR3 is TGTGCCAGCAGTTTATCTGGGCCGGGACTCGCCTACAATGAGCAGTTCTTC.

This chain joins TRBV28 and TRBJ2-1, with a weak D call TRBD2 (5 bases). CDR1 is MDHEN and CDR2 is SYDVKM in the germline V gene. V dropped 6 bases and J dropped 5 bases, with 17 bases sitting between them. This CDR3 spans 15 amino acids. CDR3 region: CASRLRDLQNNEQFF. CDR3 coding DNA: TGTGCCAGCAGGCTCCGGGATCTCCAAAACAATGAGCAGTTCTTC.

V usage is TRBV27 and J usage is TRBJ2-1; 8 bases fit TRBD2. This CDR3 comprises 15 residues. The trim removed 6 bases at V and 5 bases at J, leaving 9 bases unmatched. Germline V lookup: CDR1 MNHEY, CDR2 SMNVEV (reference sequence). CDR3 nucleotide sequence: TGTGCCAGCAGCTACATAGCGGGAAGGGACAATGAGCAGTTCTTC. Its translation is CASSYIAGRDNEQFF.

The chain is built from TRBV6-1 and TRBJ1-5; D gene ambiguous. Germline lookup yields CDR1 MNHNS and CDR2 SASEGT. Trimming removed 1 base at V and 9 bases at J, with 13 bases between. This CDR3 contains 14 residues. The CDR3 sequence: CASSEVLSPGPQHF. The CDR3 DNA reads as TGTGCCAGCAGTGAAGTCCTGTCCCCCGGGCCCCAGCATTTT.

The V gene is TRBV19, the J gene TRBJ2-3, with 8 bases aligning to TRBD1. Germline CDR1 LNHDA, CDR2 SQIVND (reference sequence). After removal of 3 bases from V and 2 bases from J, the junction contained 7 bases not matched to a gene. This CDR3 is built from 16 residues. The CDR3 sequence: CASSIGTGTSTDTQYF. CDR3 bases: TGTGCCAGTAGTATCGGGACAGGCACGTCCACAGATACGCAGTATTTT.

This chain uses TRBV6-5 with TRBJ2-7; 14 bases are shared with TRBD2. The CDR3 sequence is 15 residues long. J was trimmed by 5 bases and V by 6 bases; bases with no gene match: 6. The germline V gene encodes CDR1 MNHEY and CDR2 SVGAGI. CDR3 loop: CASRIGTSGRHEQYF. The CDR3 region has the DNA TGTGCCAGCAGAATTGGGACTAGCGGGAGACACGAGCAGTACTTC.